This TCR beta chain was sequenced for a study of shared clonotypes between healthy human individuals. V gave up 2 bases and J gave up 0 bases, with 8 bases separating them. Germline V gene data show CDR1 as WSHSY and CDR2 as SAAADI. The CDR3 contains 15 residues. Study processing details: ImmunoSEQ junction-only sequences lacked quality scores, so their filtering differed. Only in-frame clones appear in the TCRdb table, and some are missing; sequencing was by immunoSEQ multiplex PCR. That table is the source of V, J and clone size, and D and trimming were worked out from the DNA. The table includes around 200,000 clones, approximately 70% detected once. Of note for this clone: Antigen specificity is unknown.

Study-level points and caveats: The researchers took only blood, and tissue repertoires probably look different. Sorted-subset samples were not fully sequenced, rarefaction indicated.

The clonotype was recovered from a man younger than 45 in good health. Sequences were obtained from memory CD4+ T cells sorted from blood. Subset specified: CD45RA-negative fraction. V usage is TRBV10-2 and J usage is TRBJ2-4, with D uncertain. The DNA of the CDR3 is TGCGCCAGCAGTGAGCACAACCTAGCCAAAAACATTCAGTACTTC. Amino acids: CASSEHNLAKNIQYF.